A selection of T cell receptor beta chains follows, all from one sample in a study of cytotoxic CD8 clonotypes in ibrutinib-treated CLL. Assay: immunoSEQ multiplex PCR; the TCRdb copy retains only in-frame clones and omits some. The sample includes about 50,000 clones, around 52% of them seen just once. This specimen was PBMCs, taken after 24 months of ibrutinib treatment. These TCRs come from a human donor with chronic lymphocytic leukemia. Both conserved end residues are part of each CDR3. The D gene is left open where the match is weak. The size field is filled for only some rows; it gives once, few, many or a size class.

abundance | j_gene | v_gene | len | d_gene | CDR3aa | CDR3nt
few | TRBJ2-7 | TRBV2 | 15 | TRBD2 | CASSGLAGEFYEQYF | TGTGCCAGCAGTGGACTAGCGGGGGAATTCTACGAGCAGTACTTC
few | TRBJ2-5 | TRBV11-2 | 16 | TRBD2 | CASSRSFGGKQETQYF | TGTGCCAGCAGCCGTTCTTTCGGGGGGAAGCAAGAGACCCAGTACTTC
once | TRBJ1-6 | TRBV27 | 15 | NA | CASSLAGGVGSPLHF | TGTGCCAGCAGCTTAGCTGGGGGAGTAGGTTCACCCCTCCACTTT
NA | TRBJ2-5 | TRBV11-2 | 17 | NA | CASSLGFSSWLQETQYF | TGTGCCAGCAGCTTAGGATTTTCTAGCTGGCTCCAAGAGACCCAGTACTTC
many | TRBJ2-7 | TRBV7-8 | 14 | NA | CASSLVPGNYEQYF | TGTGCCAGCAGCTTAGTTCCGGGGAACTACGAGCAGTACTTC
NA | TRBJ2-7 | TRBV6-1 | 12 | NA | CASRGGAAEQYF | TGTGCCAGCCGGGGCGGGGCCGCCGAGCAGTACTTC
NA | TRBJ1-5 | TRBV2 | 16 | TRBD1 | CASRTGTVSRGQPQHF | TGTGCCAGCAGGACAGGGACGGTTTCCCGGGGGCAGCCCCAGCATTTT
NA | TRBJ2-5 | TRBV19 | 15 | TRBD1 | CASSIGDRGRETQYF | TGTGCCAGTAGTATCGGGGACAGGGGGCGAGAGACCCAGTACTTC
NA | TRBJ1-1 | TRBV29-1 | 13 | NA | CSVGLGPNTEAFF | TGCAGCGTTGGCTTGGGCCCGAACACTGAAGCTTTCTTT
NA | TRBJ2-7 | TRBV29-1 | 12 | NA | CSVILGSYEQYF | TGCAGCGTGATCTTAGGCTCCTACGAGCAGTACTTC
NA | TRBJ2-3 | TRBV11-2 | 14 | NA | CASSFSGNTDTQYF | TGTGCCAGCAGCTTTTCGGGGAACACAGATACGCAGTATTTT
NA | TRBJ2-1 | TRBV12-5 | 16 | TRBD2 | CASGWVLAGDYNEQFF | TGTGCTAGTGGTTGGGTCCTAGCGGGGGATTACAATGAGCAGTTCTTC
NA | TRBJ1-4 | TRBV29-1 | 14 | TRBD1 | CSVKTGQGYEKLFF | TGCAGCGTGAAGACGGGACAGGGGTATGAAAAACTGTTTTTT
few | TRBJ2-4 | TRBV6-4 | 20 | TRBD1 | CASSGTGKNHMRIAENIQYF | TGTGCCAGCAGTGGGACAGGGAAAAACCATATGCGAATAGCCGAAAACATTCAGTACTTC
NA | TRBJ1-2 | TRBV18 | 13 | NA | CASSPGGDYGYTF | TGTGCCAGCTCACCGGGGGGAGACTATGGCTACACCTTC
NA | TRBJ1-1 | TRBV5-1 | 15 | NA | CASSLAEGLNTEAFF | TGCGCCAGCAGCTTGGCCGAGGGGTTGAACACTGAAGCTTTCTTT
NA | TRBJ1-2 | TRBV6-6 | 12 | NA | CASSPFRDGYTF | TGTGCCAGCAGCCCCTTCCGGGATGGCTACACCTTC
NA | TRBJ1-2 | TRBV6-5 | 14 | NA | CASRTTASIAGYTF | TGTGCCAGCAGGACGACAGCTTCGATCGCTGGCTACACCTTC
NA | TRBJ2-3 | TRBV5-1 | 15 | TRBD1 | CASGRTGVAADTQYF | TGCGCCAGCGGCCGGACAGGGGTTGCCGCAGATACGCAGTATTTT
many | TRBJ1-2 | TRBV5-1 | 14 | NA | CASSLEGTAYGYTF | TGCGCCAGCAGCTTGGAAGGGACGGCTTATGGCTACACCTTC
few | TRBJ1-1 | TRBV2 | 13 | NA | CASSDRGNTEAFF | TGTGCCAGCAGTGACCGGGGGAACACTGAAGCTTTCTTT
NA | TRBJ1-1 | TRBV19 | 15 | NA | CASSDYSRGGTEAFF | TGTGCCAGTAGTGACTATTCCAGGGGAGGCACTGAAGCTTTCTTT
NA | TRBJ1-1 | TRBV11-2 | 12 | NA | CASSLDGPGAFF | TGTGCCAGCAGCTTAGATGGGCCTGGAGCTTTCTTT
few | TRBJ1-2 | TRBV9 | 14 | TRBD1 | CASTTRGGDYGYTF | TGTGCCAGCACCACTCGAGGGGGCGACTATGGCTACACCTTC
once | TRBJ2-7 | TRBV28 | 15 | TRBD1 | CASRPTGGKGYEQYF | TGTGCCAGCAGACCGACAGGGGGCAAGGGGTACGAGCAGTACTTC
NA | TRBJ1-2 | TRBV5-1 | 15 | NA | CASSLGRTANYGYTF | TGCGCCAGCAGCTTGGGGCGGACAGCTAACTATGGCTACACCTTC
NA | TRBJ1-6 | TRBV5-1 | 15 | NA | CASSPAGTKDSPLHF | TGCGCCAGCAGCCCAGCCGGGACAAAGGATTCACCCCTCCACTTT
NA | TRBJ2-5 | TRBV5-4 | 13 | NA | CASSSGTQKTQYF | TGTGCCAGCAGCTCCGGGACCCAGAAGACCCAGTACTTC
once | TRBJ2-3 | TRBV2 | 16 | TRBD2 | CASSYGGSGVTDTQYF | TGTGCCAGCAGCTATGGAGGGAGCGGGGTCACAGATACGCAGTATTTT
NA | TRBJ2-7 | TRBV28 | 15 | TRBD1 | CASTPGTGIAYEQYF | TGTGCCAGCACCCCCGGGACAGGGATTGCGTACGAGCAGTACTTC
NA | TRBJ1-1 | TRBV7-8 | 14 | TRBD1 | CASSPRQGGTEAFF | TGTGCCAGCAGCCCTAGACAGGGGGGCACTGAAGCTTTCTTT
many | TRBJ1-1 | TRBV14 | 13 | TRBD1 | CASSQVGQGEAFF | TGTGCCAGCAGCCAAGTGGGACAGGGCGAAGCTTTCTTT